The rows below give T cell receptor beta chains drawn from one sample of a study of regulatory T cells in long-lasting Graves disease. From the multiplex PCR reads, TCRdb called clonotypes with MiXCR, one entry per CDR3 protein. Counted here are more than 300,000 distinct CDR3 sequences, about 10% occurring once; the ten biggest clones make up 18%. This same sample was also taken into another study, of T cells in Graves' hyperthyroidism and ophthalmopathy.

Here the sequenced sample was peripheral blood mononuclear cells (PBMCs), taken at new diagnosis, from a patient treated with antithyroid drugs. These TCRs come from a woman younger than 30 with Graves disease. Each CDR3 is given with its conserved first and last residue. The D gene is left open where the match is weak. The size entry is marked missing in some rows and otherwise reads once, few, many or a size class.

cdr3_length j_call v_call d_call clone_size cdr3_aa cdr3_nt
17 TRBJ2-5 TRBV7-9 TRBD2 many CASSLGLAGVEEETQYF TGTGCCAGCAGCTTAGGACTAGCGGGAGTGGAGGAAGAGACCCAGTACTTC
16 TRBJ1-1 TRBV11-1 - - CASSLLGGRSNTEAFF TGTGCCAGCAGCTTACTTGGGGGGCGGTCGAACACTGAAGCTTTCTTT
11 TRBJ2-5 TRBV7-9 - - CASSKAETQYF TGTGCCAGCAGCAAGGCGGAGACCCAGTACTTC
16 TRBJ2-1 TRBV3-2 - many CASSQDSSGGHNEQFF TGTGCCAGCAGCCAAGATAGCAGCGGGGGCCACAATGAGCAGTTCTTC
14 TRBJ1-1 TRBV5-6 TRBD1 many CASRRDSSDTEAFF TGTGCCAGCAGGCGGGACAGTAGTGACACTGAAGCTTTCTTT
14 TRBJ1-2 TRBV29-1 TRBD1 many CSVDTGGLSYGYTF TGCAGCGTTGACACAGGGGGGTTAAGCTATGGCTACACCTTC
15 TRBJ1-4 TRBV30 - many CAWSGQGTTNEKLFF TGTGCCTGGAGTGGCCAGGGAACAACTAATGAAAAACTGTTTTTT
14 TRBJ2-5 TRBV11-2 TRBD1 many CASNPDRAQETQYF TGTGCCAGCAACCCGGACAGGGCTCAAGAGACCCAGTACTTC
18 TRBJ1-6 TRBV11-2 - many CASSLVKGGARKKRALHF TGTGCCAGCAGCTTAGTTAAAGGCGGGGCTAGAAAAAAACGGGCCCTCCACTTT
13 TRBJ2-7 TRBV20-1 - many CSANSQRSYEQYF TGCAGTGCTAATTCTCAGCGTTCCTACGAGCAGTACTTC
14 TRBJ2-6 TRBV12-3/TRBV12-4 - many CASSPKGGANVLTF TGTGCCAGCAGTCCCAAGGGCGGGGCCAACGTCCTGACTTTC
15 TRBJ2-3 TRBV7-9 TRBD1 many CASSATGGVGDTQYF TGTGCCAGCAGCGCGACAGGGGGCGTTGGGGATACGCAGTATTTT
13 TRBJ1-1 TRBV5-6 - few CASSTKPVGEAFF TGTGCCAGCAGCACGAAACCCGTGGGTGAAGCTTTCTTT
16 TRBJ2-7 TRBV7-9 TRBD2 many CASSPLGTSGRYEQYF TGTGCCAGCAGCCCTCTAGGGACTAGCGGGAGGTACGAGCAGTACTTC
17 TRBJ1-1 TRBV14 - few CASSQEIEAGGDTEAFF TGTGCCAGCAGCCAAGAGATTGAGGCAGGTGGGGACACTGAAGCTTTCTTT
14 TRBJ2-7 TRBV12-3/TRBV12-4 TRBD1 many CASSSGQGWDEQYF TGTGCCAGCAGTTCCGGACAGGGTTGGGACGAGCAGTACTTC
13 TRBJ2-5 TRBV2 - many CASSERREATQYF TGTGCCAGCAGTGAGCGCAGGGAGGCGACCCAGTACTTC
14 TRBJ2-3 TRBV4-1 TRBD2 few CASSQGLAGDTQYF TGCGCCAGCAGCCAAGGGCTAGCGGGAGATACGCAGTATTTT
16 TRBJ1-2 TRBV6-4 TRBD1 many CASSQQGTPRSEGYTF TGTGCCAGCAGTCAACAGGGGACGCCTCGCAGTGAGGGCTACACCTTC
16 TRBJ2-2 TRBV7-9 - - CASSSHTTSNTGEPFF TGTGCCAGCAGCTCCCACACCACCTCGAACACCGGGGAGCCGTTTTTT
16 TRBJ2-1 TRBV6-2/TRBV6-3 - many CASSYSRGGRYNEQFF TGTGCCAGCAGTTACTCGAGGGGGGGCAGGTACAATGAGCAGTTCTTC
9 TRBJ1-2 TRBV20-1 - - CSASRPHFF TGCAGTGCTAGTAGGCCCCACTTCTTC